Shown below are 19 T cell receptor beta chains from a single sample sequenced in a study of T cell clonality in common variable immunodeficiency. The method was immunoSEQ multiplex PCR; TCRdb's version includes in-frame clones alone and lacks a portion of them. The sample lists 50,000 to 60,000 clones, none appearing once, the ten largest making up 2% to 2.5%. Material: peripheral blood mononuclear cells. The receptors were sampled from a person aged 18 to 75 in good health.

In its sample, this clone was seen many times. Sequencing ends 3 residues short of the CDR3 end; the germline J gene provides the rest. The chain links TRBV11-2 to TRBJ2-7; D is perhaps TRBD1 (5 bases). Germline V gene data show CDR1 as SGHAT and CDR2 as FQNNGV. The CDR3 contains 14 residues. The germline V and J ends were trimmed by 4 bases and 2 bases, with 12 bases remaining between them. The DNA read from the CDR3 is TGTGCCAGCAGCTCTACAGGAAGGCCCTACGAG. Amino acid sequence: CASSSTGRPYE. The full CDR3 protein reads CASSSTGRPYEQYF.

This clone was counted a few times. A much larger clonotype is one base distant, so this may be a read error. The CDR3 is CSAPTSLAFPDTQYF. The covered CDR3 bases are TGCAGTGCTCCGACTAGTTTGGCATTCCCAGATACC. This chain links TRBV20-1 with TRBJ2-5, with D maybe TRBD2 (6 bases). The CDR3 end is not reached by the read, which stops 3 residues before it; the germline J gene fills it in. Per germline, CDR1 DFQATT and CDR2 SNEGSKA (reference sequence). The CDR3 has 15 amino acids.

This clone showed up just a few times. The read ends 3 residues shy of where the CDR3 ends; the end is completed using the germline J gene. V is TRBV7-2 and J is TRBJ2-7; 10 bases line up with TRBD1. The ends lost 8 bases at V and 1 base at J; junction bases unmatched: 5. The CDR3 spans 14 residues. CDR1 and CDR2 (germline): SGHTA, FQGNSA. CDR3 in amino acids: CASGRQGASYEQYF. CDR3 bases read: TGTGCCAGCGGCCGACAGGGGGCATCCTACGAG.

With regard to this clone: The read falls 3 residues short of the CDR3 end, and the missing part is taken from the germline J gene. The chain recombines TRBV7-9 with TRBJ1-5; TRBD1 matches 10 bases. The CDR3 sequence is 15 residues long. V shed 4 bases, J shed 1 base, and the junction held 1 base outside the gene matches. CDR1 and CDR2 from the germline V gene are SEHNR and FQNEAQ (reference sequence). The DNA read from the CDR3 is TGTGCCAGCAGCTGGGGACAGGGGAGCAATCAGCCC. Translated: CASSWGQGSNQP. The entire CDR3 is CASSWGQGSNQPQHF.

The sample holds many counts of this clone. The read terminates 3 residues ahead of where the CDR3 ends, so the germline J gene completes it. The chain has TRBV5-6 and TRBJ2-3; D gene ambiguous. The CDR3 length is 13 residues. V was pared by 2 bases and J by 2 bases, with 6 bases between. CDR1 SGHDT and CDR2 YYEEEE come from the germline V gene. Incomplete CDR3 DNA: TGTGCCAGCAGCTTTTCTAACACAGATACG. Protein product: CASSFSNTDT. The entire CDR3 sequence reads CASSFSNTDTQYF.

This clone was seen a few times. Other DNA sequences of this sample code for an identical CDR3. The sequenced part of the CDR3 DNA is TGTGCCAGCAGCCTCGACAGGGCAACCTCCTATAATTCACCC. Translation gives CASSLDRATSYNSP. Given in full, the CDR3 is CASSLDRATSYNSPLHF. The chain joins TRBV2 to TRBJ1-6; 7 bases line up with TRBD1. The read falls 3 residues short of the CDR3 end, and the missing part is taken from the germline J gene. Germline loops: CDR1 SNHLY, CDR2 FYNNEI. The length of the CDR3 is 17 residues. The ends lost 6 bases at V and 0 bases at J; junction bases unmatched: 8.

This clone was detected many times. The missing CDR3 end, 3 residues past where the read stops, is filled in from the germline J gene. This chain links TRBV5-4 with TRBJ2-1; D perhaps matches TRBD1 (6 bases). Germline V gene data show CDR1 as SGHNT and CDR2 as YYREEE (reference sequence). The V end was cut by 5 bases, the J end by 5 bases, with 11 bases between. CDR3 length: 13 residues. CDR3 DNA (partial): TGTGCCAGCAGACAGGACAGTCACAATGAG. This translates into CASRQDSHNE. The whole CDR3 protein reads CASRQDSHNEQFF.

This clone was observed at least ten times. With the read ending 3 residues before the CDR3 end, the germline J gene is used to fill in that end. This chain uses TRBV11-2 with TRBJ1-4, with D possibly TRBD1 on 6 matching bases. Deletions cut 2 bases from V and 6 bases from J, with 13 bases between. This CDR3 is 15 amino acids long. Germline V gives CDR1 SGHAT, CDR2 FQNNGV. CDR3 amino acids: CASSLSGQTHEKLFF. The sequenced part of the CDR3 DNA is TGTGCCAGCAGCTTAAGCGGACAGACACATGAAAAA.

This clone was seen repeatedly, ten times or more. Read data end 3 residues before the CDR3 end; the end is taken from the germline J gene. The chain joins TRBV19 to TRBJ2-5, with 7 nucleotides matching TRBD1. CDR3 length: 15 residues. V was pared by 6 bases and J by 0 bases, with 7 bases of the junction left unmatched. The germline gives CDR1 LNHDA, CDR2 SQIVND (reference sequence). The CDR3 bases that were read are TGTGCCAGTAGCGTAGGGGGCGGCTACCAAGAGACC. It encodes CASSVGGGYQET. From start to end, the CDR3 is CASSVGGGYQETQYF.

This clone showed up just a few times. The read ends 3 residues early relative to the CDR3; the germline J gene fills the gap. This rearrangement joins TRBV11-2 to TRBJ1-6; a weak D match, TRBD1 (5 bases). Germline assignment: CDR1 SGHAT and CDR2 FQNNGV. CDR3 length: 14 amino acids. V lost 5 bases and J lost 6, with 11 bases in between. The sequenced part of the CDR3 DNA is TGTGCCAGCAGCGAAGACAGCCCTAATTCACCC. Translating it yields CASSEDSPNSP. The entire CDR3 protein reads CASSEDSPNSPLHF.

This clone was recorded many times. The read falls 3 residues short of the CDR3 end, and the missing part is taken from the germline J gene. The chain recombines TRBV7-9 with TRBJ2-7; 9 bases align to TRBD1. Germline V lookup: CDR1 SEHNR, CDR2 FQNEAQ (reference sequence). This CDR3 contains 15 residues. J lost 2 bases, V lost 3 bases, and 5 bases had no gene match. CDR3 residues: CASSFGTGITYEQYF. CDR3 bases read: TGTGCCAGCAGCTTTGGGACAGGGATCACCTACGAG.

On this clone: The read ends 3 residues before the CDR3 terminus; that terminus is restored from the germline J gene. The chain links TRBV6-1 to TRBJ1-6, with D tentatively TRBD1 (6 bases). CDR1 is MNHNS and CDR2 is SASEGT in the germline V gene. The CDR3 covers 16 residues. Trimming left V 0 bases short and J 8 bases short, with 14 bases between. The CDR3 here is CASSEALFPGDSPLHF. The CDR3 bases that were read are TGTGCCAGCAGTGAAGCGCTTTTCCCAGGGGATTCACCC.

This clone was recorded many times. The read ends 3 residues shy of where the CDR3 ends; the end is completed using the germline J gene. This rearrangement joins TRBV18 to TRBJ2-1; 7 bases fit TRBD2. CDR3 size: 18 residues. V shed 1 base, J shed 2 bases, and the junction held 11 bases outside the gene matches. Germline V CDR1 and CDR2: KGHSH, LQKENI. This CDR3 is CASSPLVPGLGTYNEQFF. Partial CDR3 DNA: TGTGCCAGCTCACCACTGGTCCCAGGACTAGGGACCTACAATGAG.

This clone was recorded a few times. With the read ending 3 residues before the CDR3 end, the germline J gene is used to fill in that end. The J gene is TRBJ2-1, the V gene TRBV5-4; 7 bases are shared with TRBD1. Germline CDR1 reads SGHNT; CDR2 reads YYREEE (reference sequence). With V trimmed by 4 bases and J by 0 bases, 4 bases remained unmatched. The CDR3 totals 15 residues. CDR3 protein: CASSRDRNSYNEQFF. Partial CDR3 DNA: TGTGCCAGCAGCAGGGACAGAAACTCCTACAATGAG.

This clone was recorded many times. The read terminates 3 residues ahead of where the CDR3 ends, so the germline J gene completes it. V and J are TRBV19 and TRBJ2-3; D not resolved. The CDR3 contains 15 residues. Germline V gene sequence: CDR1 LNHDA, CDR2 SQIVND (reference sequence). V lost 3 bases and J lost 3, with 13 bases in between. Partial CDR3 DNA: TGTGCCAGTAGTATCGTGGGCGCGAGGACAGATACG. It yields the protein CASSIVGARTDT. The full CDR3 protein is CASSIVGARTDTQYF. Supplemented by reference TRBV19 and TRBJ2-3, the full variable domain reads DGGITQSPKYLFRKEGQNVTLSCEQNLNHDAMYWYRQDPGQGLRLIYYSQIVNDFQKGDIAEGYSVSREKKESFPLTVTSAQKNPTAFYLCASSIVGARTDTQYFGPGTRLTVL.

This clone has at least ten counts. The read stops 3 residues short of the end of the CDR3; the missing end is completed from the germline J gene. The chain uses TRBV7-9 and TRBJ2-3, with 8 positions matching TRBD2. The ends lost 5 bases at V and 6 bases at J; junction bases unmatched: 10. The CDR3 totals 15 residues. Germline V gene lookup returns CDR1 SEHNR and CDR2 FQNEAQ (reference sequence). The part of the CDR3 DNA that was read is TGTGCCAGCAGCCCACTTAGCGGGGTCTCGGATACG. As protein: CASSPLSGVSDT. The whole CDR3 region reads CASSPLSGVSDTQYF.

This clone was counted ten times or more. The sequence runs out 3 residues before the end of the CDR3; the remainder is reconstructed from the germline J gene. Distinct nucleotide sequences in the sample also encode this CDR3. The chain joins TRBV20-1 to TRBJ1-5; TRBD1 matches at 9 bases. Germline V gives CDR1 DFQATT, CDR2 SNEGSKA (reference sequence). V lost 6 bases and J lost 7; bases outside the gene matches: 10. This CDR3 spans 14 amino acids. The CDR3 loop reads CSAGPGQGGQPQHF. The sequenced part of the CDR3 DNA is TGCAGTGCCGGACCGGGACAGGGAGGACAGCCC.

This clone was detected a few times. The CDR3 extends 3 residues past the end of the read, so its final part is completed from the germline J gene. The J gene is TRBJ2-3, the V gene TRBV10-2; weak D call: TRBD1 (5 bases). The V gene's germline CDR1 is WSHSY and CDR2 SAAADI. CDR3 length: 14 residues. V shed 2 bases and J shed 2 bases, with 8 bases lying between them. The CDR3 sequence is CASSENRPTDTQYF. The part of the CDR3 DNA that was read is TGCGCCAGCAGTGAGAACAGGCCCACAGATACG.

Concerning this clone: Being one base from a much bigger clone, this may be a read error. The read ends 3 residues shy of where the CDR3 ends; the end is completed using the germline J gene. This rearrangement joins TRBV7-9 to TRBJ2-2, with 7 bases lining up with TRBD1. In germline, CDR1 is SEHNR, CDR2 FQNEAQ (reference sequence). The CDR3 is made up of 14 amino acids. The CDR3 loop is CASSLGQGERKLFF. The covered CDR3 bases are TGTGCCAGCAGCTTAGGGCAGGGGGAACGAAAG.